The 8 T cell receptor beta chains listed next were all sequenced from one sample in a study of T-cell reconstitution after alpha-beta-depleted transplantation in children. TCRbeta library construction was performed incorporating unique molecular identifiers. In TCRdb, the PCR reads were re-called with MiXCR into one record per CDR3 protein. The repertoire holds 210,000 or so distinct CDR3 sequences, with approximately 9.5% as singletons. The source was PBMCs from the stem cell graft donor, collected from the stem cell graft. The receptors derive from a human donor who donated a stem cell graft to a child with acute lymphoblastic leukemia.

A few counts support this clonotype. The DNA of the CDR3 is TGTGCCACCCGGCCGGGACAGACAGAAGAGACCCAGTACTTC. It specifies CATRPGQTEETQYF. The genes are TRBV10-3 and TRBJ2-5; the match to TRBD1 covers 7 bases. The CDR3 sequence is 14 residues long. The J segment lost 3 bases and the V segment lost 10 bases, leaving 11 bases of the junction unmatched. Germline V gene sequence: CDR1 ENHRY, CDR2 SYGVKD.

This clonotype was seen more than once but under ten times. This chain uses TRBV30 with TRBJ2-7; 9 bases line up with TRBD1. CDR1 GTSNPN and CDR2 SVGIG come from the germline V gene (reference sequence). V was clipped by 4 bases and J by 4 bases; unmatched bases: 14. The CDR3 contains 16 residues. The CDR3 reads CAWKDPSPGTGYEQYF. Here the CDR3 DNA reads TGTGCCTGGAAAGACCCCAGCCCCGGGACAGGGTACGAGCAGTACTTC. The whole variable domain, filled in from reference TRBV30 and TRBJ2-7, reads SQTIHQWPATLVQPVGSPLSLECTVEGTSNPNLYWYRQAAGRGLQLLFYSVGIGQISSEVPQNLSASRPQDRQFILSSKKLLLSDSGFYLCAWKDPSPGTGYEQYFGPGTRLTVT.

This clonotype has just a few counts. This rearrangement joins TRBV12-3 or TRBV12-4 to TRBJ2-1; a weak D match, TRBD2 (6 bases). This CDR3 comprises 17 residues. The V end lost 10 bases, the J end lost 6 bases, and 28 bases lay between the germline ends. This CDR3 reads CAITKPGLSNWGNEQFF. The CDR3 bases are TGTGCCATCACAAAACCGGGACTTTCGAATTGGGGCAATGAGCAGTTCTTC.

In this sample, this clonotype turned up a few times. The rearrangement joins TRBV5-1 to TRBJ1-2, with 9 nucleotides matching TRBD1. Germline V gene data show CDR1 as SGHRS and CDR2 as YFSETQ. The CDR3 spans 15 residues. The V segment lost 3 bases and the J segment 8 bases; nucleotides outside the gene matches: 11. The CDR3 region has the DNA TGCGCCAGCAGCTCTGGGACCACAGGGGGCGAGGGCTACACCTTC. Translated: CASSSGTTGGEGYTF. The full variable domain, rest sourced from reference TRBV5-1 and TRBJ1-2, is KAGVTQTPRYLIKTRGQQVTLSCSPISGHRSVSWYQQTPGQGLQFLFEYFSETQRNKGNFPGRFSGRQFSNSRSEMNVSTLELGDSALYLCASSSGTTGGEGYTFGSGTRLTVV.

The chain joins TRBV7-9 to TRBJ1-5, with D maybe TRBD1 (6 bases). CDR1 and CDR2 (germline): SEHNR, FQNEAQ (reference sequence). V was cut by 4 bases and J by 2 bases, with 9 bases left in between. CDR3 length equals 14 residues. The CDR3 region has the DNA TGTGCCAGCAGCTCAGGGGTTGGCAATCAGCCCCAGCATTTT. Encoded protein: CASSSGVGNQPQHF.

This clonotype was found many times. V gene TRBV24-1 combines with J gene TRBJ2-7; D may correspond to TRBD1 or TRBD2 (5 bases each). V gave up 10 bases and J gave up 3 bases, with 15 bases separating them. This CDR3 is built from 13 residues. Germline loops: CDR1 KGHDR, CDR2 SFDVKD. As DNA, the CDR3 is TGTGCCACATCGTATGGGGGAAGCTACGAGCAGTACTTC. It is translated as CATSYGGSYEQYF.

This clonotype was detected a few times. V gene TRBV4-3 combines with J gene TRBJ2-3; D perhaps matches TRBD1 (5 bases). This CDR3 spans 14 amino acids. The germline V gene has CDR1 LGHNA and CDR2 YSLEER. V was cut by 1 base and J by 4 bases, with 9 bases left in between. CDR3: CASSQGFRADTQYF. CDR3 sequence (DNA): TGCGCCAGCAGCCAAGGGTTCAGGGCAGATACGCAGTATTTT.

This clonotype came up a few times. The CDR3 spells CASSLSPGASPQQETQYF. DNA for the CDR3: TGTGCCAGCAGTTTATCGCCAGGGGCCAGCCCTCAACAAGAGACCCAGTACTTC. The chain combines TRBV27 with TRBJ2-5; tentative D call: TRBD1 (6 bases). The CDR3 covers 18 residues. The V gene lost 0 bases and the J gene lost 2 bases, with 19 bases spanning the gap. The V gene's germline CDR1 is MNHEY and CDR2 SMNVEV (reference sequence).